This TCR beta chain appears in the sequencing data of a study of regulatory T cells in long-lasting Graves disease (dated by TCRdb to the early 2020s). Context from the whole study: Persistent Graves' disease was defined as antithyroid drug treatment for over 5 years with persistently positive TSH receptor autoantibodies. Peripheral blood TCR sequencing and RNA sequencing compared persistent Graves' disease patients with newly diagnosed Graves' disease patients. The study was registered as a clinical trial and conducted in China. A total of roughly 35 samples underwent TCR sequencing: some 13 from persistent and some 20 from newly diagnosed Graves' disease patients. On average, persistent Graves' disease patients in the clinical cohort had been on antithyroid drugs for approximately ten years. Overall study outcomes, separate from this receptor: Patients with persistent disease shared more public clonotypes (fewer than 3,000) than newly diagnosed patients did (nearly 1,000). The authors acknowledged the small sample size as a limitation that may reduce accuracy. Peripheral blood alone was examined, since thyroid tissue, which constituted the primary lesion, could not be accessed. Persistent Graves' disease patients showed lower TCR Shannon entropy and fewer highly expanded clones than newly diagnosed patients, suggesting clonal expansion. Only the TCR beta chain was sequenced and analyzed. TRBV28, TRBJ1-2 and TRBJ2-5 were preferentially used in persistent disease, while TRBV20-1 and TRBJ2-1 were favored in newly diagnosed disease.

Only a few counts were recorded for this clonotype. What this receptor recognizes is not known. Base qualities are not at hand, and no much larger clone is one base apart. Library preparation employed multiplex PCR. Data came from an Illumina HiSeq 4000. TCR beta libraries were built with iRepertoire HTBI primers and Arm-PCR amplification of CDR3 regions. Before sequencing, the PCR products went through gel purification. Per the authors' processing: Gene usage analysis of CDR3 amino acid clonotypes relied on the roughly 58 TRBV and 12 to 15 TRBJ segments identified across samples. Filtered high-quality paired reads were merged into contigs using COPE and FqMerger. BLAST was used to align contigs to IMGT TRBV, TRBD and TRBJ reference genes, and CDR3 was defined according to IMGT. Any clonotype with a frequency above 0.1% was counted as a highly expanded clone. Shannon entropy served as the measure of repertoire diversity, while the Gini coefficient captured V-J evenness. A clonotype was considered public if more than one individual shared it. The public reads were reanalyzed by TCRdb: fastp trimming at Q25, MiXCR alignment, in-frame beta chains only. Here each entry gathers all rows of one CDR3 protein and keeps the most common genes and DNA. TCRdb, not the authors, supplied the V and J calls. For this sample there are 650,000 to 700,000 distinct CDR3 sequences; approximately 29% appear just once. The ten largest clones add up to roughly 40% of the sample.

What this sample's time point label stands for: persistent/refractory GD, antithyroid drugs over 5 years with positive TRAb. RNA was extracted from PBMCs in TRIzol for both TCR sequencing and RNA sequencing. The diagnosis of Graves' disease followed American Thyroid Association guidelines. Patients were recruited from an endocrinology department in Xi'an, China. From each patient, 8 to 10 milliliters of peripheral blood was collected into an EDTA anticoagulant tube. PBMCs were isolated by Ficoll Paque Plus density gradient separation without further T cell sorting. An Agilent 2100 Bioanalyzer and agarose gel were used to assess RNA quality, and a NanoDrop 2000 was used to measure RNA concentration. Measured from the cysteine to the phenylalanine, the CDR3 is 22 residues long. The retained sequence is limited to the CDR3, 66 bases, with the frame set at the first base. Trimming removed 5 bases from V and 0 bases from J; the gene matches leave 25 bases unexplained. CDR1 and CDR2, looked up from the germline V gene, are SGHTA and FQGTGA.

The source was peripheral blood mononuclear cells (PBMCs), collected when the disease was refractory, from a patient treated with antithyroid drugs. The source of this sequence is a female donor with Graves disease. The chain couples TRBV7-3 to TRBJ2-7, with 10 bases aligning to TRBD1. The bases are TGTGCCAGCAGCACCTTCACCCTTGCGCCGGGACAGGGGAGAGGGAACTCCTACGAGCAGTACTTC. Its protein reads: CASSTFTLAPGQGRGNSYEQYF. With all but the CDR3 taken from the reference TRBV7-3 and TRBJ2-7 genes, the full variable domain is: GAGVSQTPSNKVTEKGKYVELRCDPISGHTALYWYRQSLGQGPEFLIYFQGTGAADDSGLPNDRFFAVRPEGSVSTLKIQRTERGDSAVYLCASSTFTLAPGQGRGNSYEQYFGPGTRLTVT.